These T cell receptor beta chains were read from a single sample in a study of identical twins. TCRdb reanalysed the 5' RACE reads using MiXCR and keeps one entry per CDR3 protein. The top ten hold about 2.7% of the sample, which has 450,000 or so distinct CDR3 sequences, 20% to 25% seen once. In addition, the sample was reused for a study of T cells expressing NK-cell markers.

Sample: CD4+ T cells sorted from blood. The receptors originated from a woman in her late teens or twenties in good health. Both conserved end residues are part of each CDR3. Fields, in order: D gene, J gene, clone size, V gene, CDR3 DNA, CDR3 protein. The D gene is left open where the match is weak. Rows give clone size only sometimes, using once, few, many, or a class for an expanded clone.

. | TRBJ2-3 | few | TRBV4-3 | TGCGCCAGCAGCCAAGATCAGTTCATCTCGTTTAGCACAGATACGCAGTATTTT | CASSQDQFISFSTDTQYF
TRBD2 | TRBJ2-3 | few | TRBV24-1 | TGTGCCACCAGTGATCGCGGGGGGGGGCGAGTAGATACGCAGTATTTT | CATSDRGGGRVDTQYF
. | TRBJ2-7 | . | TRBV6-2/TRBV6-3 | TGTGCCAGCAGTCCACTATGGGGACGGATTTACGAGCAGTACTTC | CASSPLWGRIYEQYF
. | TRBJ2-1 | many | TRBV29-1 | TGCAGCGTTAATCCGAACAATGAGCAGTTCTTC | CSVNPNNEQFF
. | TRBJ2-4 | . | TRBV3-1 | TGTGCCAGCAGCCTGGGATGGGACTCGTTAACCCTAAACATTCAGTACTTC | CASSLGWDSLTLNIQYF
TRBD2 | TRBJ2-5 | . | TRBV15 | TGTGCCACCAGCAACCGACTAGCGGCCGGCAGTGAGACCCAGTACTTC | CATSNRLAAGSETQYF
. | TRBJ2-3 | once | TRBV5-1 | TGCGCCAGTAGGAAAGGGGATACTAGCACAGATACGCAGTATTTT | CASRKGDTSTDTQYF
. | TRBJ2-7 | few | TRBV3-1 | TGTGCCAGCAGCCCTTTCAACAGCCAGCAGTACTTC | CASSPFNSQQYF
. | TRBJ2-5 | . | TRBV29-1 | TGCAGCGTTGGGGGGGCAGACGGAGAGACCCAGTACTTC | CSVGGADGETQYF
TRBD2 | TRBJ2-3 | few | TRBV20-1 | TGCAGTGCTACGGCGGGAGGCACAGATACGCAGTATTTT | CSATAGGTDTQYF
. | TRBJ1-1 | . | TRBV7-9 | TGTGCCAGCAGCGCCACCAGGGGAAGGGACACTGAAGCTTTCTTT | CASSATRGRDTEAFF
TRBD2 | TRBJ2-3 | few | TRBV5-1 | TGCGCCAGCAGTAACCAGCGGGGAACAGATACGCAGTATTTT | CASSNQRGTDTQYF
. | TRBJ1-1 | . | TRBV7-2 | TGTGCCAGCAGCTTAGAGAGGTGGCAGGGTGAAGCTTTCTTT | CASSLERWQGEAFF
TRBD1 | TRBJ2-1 | . | TRBV11-3 | TGTGCCAGCAGTTTAACAGGGGGAGGCTTCCATGAGCAGTTCTTC | CASSLTGGGFHEQFF
TRBD1 | TRBJ1-1 | few | TRBV29-1 | TGCAGCGTCCTGGGACAGGGGACTGAAGCTTTCTTT | CSVLGQGTEAFF
. | TRBJ2-7 | . | TRBV21-1 | TGTGCCAGCAGCAAACGGGTCAGGAATTCCTACGAGCAGTACTTC | CASSKRVRNSYEQYF
. | TRBJ2-5 | few | TRBV10-1 | TGCGCCAGCACTGCTAGCCTCCAAGAGACCCAGTACTTC | CASTASLQETQYF
. | TRBJ2-1 | . | TRBV6-1 | TGTGCCAGCCTATCCCCGGGGGTGGGTGAGCAGTTCTTC | CASLSPGVGEQFF
. | TRBJ1-2 | few | TRBV18 | TGTGCCAGCTCACGGACAGACTATGGCTACACCTTC | CASSRTDYGYTF
. | TRBJ2-1 | . | TRBV5-1 | TGCGCCAGCAGCTTGGAGCTGCGGGTAGAGCAGTTCTTC | CASSLELRVEQFF
. | TRBJ2-6 | few | TRBV5-1 | TGCGCCAGCCGAGCAGCACTGACAGAAATACGCTCTGGGGCCAACGTCCTGACTTTC | CASRAALTEIRSGANVLTF
. | TRBJ2-7 | . | TRBV10-3 | TGTGCCATCAGTGAACGCGGGCAGGGGTACGAGCAGTACTTC | CAISERGQGYEQYF
. | TRBJ1-1 | few | TRBV12-3/TRBV12-4 | TGTGCCAGCAGTACACAGGTTACTGAAGCTTTCTTT | CASSTQVTEAFF
. | TRBJ2-7 | . | TRBV6-5 | TGTGCCAGCAGTTACGGGGAGGCGAACTACGAGCAGTACTTC | CASSYGEANYEQYF
TRBD2 | TRBJ2-2 | . | TRBV6-5 | TGTGCCAGCAGTTATCGGACTAGCGGGGACACCGGGGAGCTGTTTTTT | CASSYRTSGDTGELFF
TRBD2 | TRBJ2-3 | few | TRBV6-5 | TGTGCCAGCAGTTACGAGGGAGGGCGCGGGGATACGCAGTATTTT | CASSYEGGRGDTQYF
. | TRBJ2-1 | . | TRBV12-3/TRBV12-4 | TGTGCCAGCAGTTTCTCAGGACCACTATACAATGAGCAGTTCTTC | CASSFSGPLYNEQFF
. | TRBJ2-3 | . | TRBV7-2 | TGTGCCAGCAGTCTCAACCCCCAGCGAGATACGCAGTATTTT | CASSLNPQRDTQYF
. | TRBJ2-1 | . | TRBV6-2/TRBV6-3 | TGTGCCAGCAGCATCCGGACCCCCAATGAGCAGTTCTTC | CASSIRTPNEQFF
. | TRBJ2-7 | . | TRBV2 | TGTGCCAGCAGGATCCTAGGCTACGAGCAGTACTTC | CASRILGYEQYF
. | TRBJ1-3 | . | TRBV12-3/TRBV12-4 | TGTGCCAGCAGTAGAACCAAAAGGGGAAACACCATATATTTT | CASSRTKRGNTIYF
. | TRBJ2-7 | many | TRBV20-1 | TGCAGTGCTAGAGTTGGGCGCTCTTGGGACTACGAGCAGTACTTC | CSARVGRSWDYEQYF
. | TRBJ2-1 | . | TRBV6-2/TRBV6-3 | TGTGCCAGCAGTTACAGGGAGACTAATATTTACAATGAGCAGTTCTTC | CASSYRETNIYNEQFF
. | TRBJ2-3 | . | TRBV5-1 | TGCGCCAGCAGCCGGGGCCCAGCGGTTAGCACAGATACGCAGTATTTT | CASSRGPAVSTDTQYF
. | TRBJ1-3 | few | TRBV2 | TGTGCCAGCAGTGATAGGACAACTGGAAACACCATATATTTT | CASSDRTTGNTIYF
TRBD2 | TRBJ2-1 | . | TRBV7-2 | TGTGCCAGCACCTCGGGAGGAGGATCCTACAATGAGCAGTTCTTC | CASTSGGGSYNEQFF
. | TRBJ2-1 | once | TRBV5-1 | TGCGCCAGTGGGGACCTCTCCTACAATGAGCAGTTCTTC | CASGDLSYNEQFF
. | TRBJ2-1 | . | TRBV7-3 | TGTGCCAGCAGCCGCTCCACTGAGTACAATGAGCAGTTCTTC | CASSRSTEYNEQFF
. | TRBJ2-7 | . | TRBV10-3 | TGTGCCATCAACTCACAGGGTACCTACGAGCAGTACTTC | CAINSQGTYEQYF
. | TRBJ2-7 | . | TRBV12-3/TRBV12-4 | TGTGCCAGCAGCCCTGGACGGTACTACGAGCAGTACTTC | CASSPGRYYEQYF
. | TRBJ1-1 | few | TRBV6-2/TRBV6-3 | TGTGCCAGCAGTTCCCGTAGTAGGAACACTGAAGCTTTCTTT | CASSSRSRNTEAFF
. | TRBJ2-3 | . | TRBV20-1 | TGCAGTGCTAGAGATCCATGGACGGACTACCTCACAGATACGCAGTATTTT | CSARDPWTDYLTDTQYF
. | TRBJ2-7 | . | TRBV12-5 | TGTGCTAGTGGTTCCATTTCCCCCGAGCAGTACTTC | CASGSISPEQYF
. | TRBJ1-1 | . | TRBV5-1 | TGCGCCAGCAGCTTGGCGGCCCACCTGTCGAACACTGAAGCTTTCTTT | CASSLAAHLSNTEAFF
. | TRBJ2-2 | few | TRBV29-1 | TGCAGCGTGGCGGCCCGCAGGGCCGGGGAGCTGTTTTTT | CSVAARRAGELFF
. | TRBJ2-3 | . | TRBV20-1 | TGCAGTGCTCAAATAATCGCTGCGCAGTATTTT | CSAQIIAAQYF
. | TRBJ2-1 | . | TRBV7-6 | TGTGCCAGCAGCTTAGGATCGGGGGCCAATGAGCAGTTCTTC | CASSLGSGANEQFF
. | TRBJ2-1 | . | TRBV20-1 | TGCAGTGCTAGATTCCAGGAGAGCTCCTACAATGAGCAGTTCTTC | CSARFQESSYNEQFF
. | TRBJ2-5 | once | TRBV5-1 | TGCGCCAGCACCAAAACCGTAGGGCAATCGGACACCCAGTACTTC | CASTKTVGQSDTQYF